This note documents a single TCR beta chain sequence. Its antigen is as yet unknown. The sample is drawn from a study of OX40 agonist ivuxolimab in advanced cancers. Trimming took off 4 bases at V and 5 bases at J, with 18 bases between the two ends. Germline CDR1 LGHNA, CDR2 YSLEER. This CDR3 spans 15 amino acids. Study-wide results and limits: Some patients who did not respond also had low normalized T-cell clonal expansion.

Repertoires were generated with immunoSEQ multiplex PCR, while TCRdb's copy carries only in-frame clones and drops some. In the table there are 95,000 to 100,000 clones, about 86% of which are singletons. The gene calls are TRBV4-3 and TRBJ2-7; D is unresolved. This sequence was found in an adult with an advanced solid tumor such as melanoma, head and neck, liver or kidney cancer. The starting material was CD4+ or CD8+ T cells sorted from blood, obtained in a trial of the OX40 agonist ivuxolimab. The chain's CDR3 is CASSRLPGQSHEQYF. In DNA, the CDR3 is TGCGCCAGCAGCCGCCTACCGGGCCAGTCCCACGAGCAGTACTTC.